This T cell receptor beta chain appears in the sequencing data of a study of T cells after yellow fever vaccination (dated by TCRdb to the late 2010s). Background for the entire study: The SMART-Seq v4 Ultra Low Input RNA kit was used to prepare libraries from fractions with low cell numbers. Bulk TCR alpha and beta repertoires were sequenced longitudinally to track T-cell clones before and after primary and booster YFV17D yellow fever vaccination. The cohort comprised two healthy male donors, one aged 18 to 30 and one aged 30 to 40 years. Bulk PBMC replicates and cell subsets were isolated from blood drawn at multiple timepoints before and after both primary and secondary immunization. Overall results and qualifications from the work: Compared with the primary T-cell response, the secondary T-cell response was weaker but faster, peaking on day 5 rather than day 15. Most clones expanded after primary vaccination were re-detected after the booster (about 96% of CD4 and around 88% of CD8), suggesting broad memory maintenance. Computational filtering was needed because FACS-sorted repertoires could contain abundant contaminating clonotypes from the bulk population. Only a couple of donors were included in the study, so the extent to which the findings can be generalized is limited. A small share of clonotypes was detected in both CD4 and CD8 compartments, with the overlap likely arising from convergent recombination.

According to the study, the label for this sample's treatment or condition signals: live attenuated yellow fever vaccine strain. At each blood-draw timepoint, two biological replicates of bulk PBMCs were obtained. A standard Ficoll-Paque protocol was used to isolate PBMCs from peripheral blood. RNA was extracted with TriZol from bulk PBMCs, CD4 and CD8 fractions, and dextramer-positive and dextramer-negative fractions. As to this clonotype: The antigen it binds to is not known. No base qualities exist here, and no much larger clone lies one base off it.

Trimmed from V: 6 bases; trimmed from J: 10 bases; junction bases lacking a gene match: 8. Counted from cysteine to phenylalanine, this CDR3 has 13 amino acids. Only CDR3 DNA remains: 39 bases, in frame from the first base. CDR1 is given as SGHAT and CDR2 as FQNNGV, both from the germline V gene. TCR cDNA was synthesized by 5'RACE template switching, through which a universal primer site and unique molecular identifiers were introduced. Priming for cDNA synthesis came from both the TCR alpha and TCR beta constant segments. Library amplification involved two PCR steps, and the second step added sample barcodes and sequencing adapters. Sequencing of the libraries was done on either Illumina HiSeq 2500 (2x100 bp) or NovaSeq (2x150 bp). The original pipeline was this. MIGEC handled demultiplexing of reads and collapsing into UMI consensus sequences, while MiXCR performed V(D)J alignment. Clonotypes responding to the vaccine were identified with edgeR on replicate PBMC samples, with the criteria of FDR below 0.01 and a log2 fold change above 5 up to day 15. CD4 or CD8 identity was assigned to each bulk clonotype according to whether the clonotype was present at higher abundance in the sequenced CD4 repertoire or the sequenced CD8 repertoire. TCRdb handled the public reads itself, with Q25 trimming in fastp and clone calling in MiXCR, and kept productive beta chains. Entries that share a CDR3 protein sequence are merged under the most common genes and DNA. TCRdb, not the authors, supplied the V and J calls. This sample lists approximately 300,000 distinct CDR3 sequences; about 6.6% were detected once. The ten most abundant clones make up roughly a sixth of the sample.

The V and J genes are TRBV11-2 and TRBJ2-1; 8 bases in between match TRBD2. This receptor was taken from a man aged 18-30 years who received the YFV17D yellow fever vaccine. The sequences come from PBMCs, collected more than 40 days after the first yellow fever vaccination. CDR3 sequence: CASRFPGGTEQFF. The sequenced DNA is TGTGCCAGCAGGTTTCCGGGGGGGACCGAGCAGTTCTTC.